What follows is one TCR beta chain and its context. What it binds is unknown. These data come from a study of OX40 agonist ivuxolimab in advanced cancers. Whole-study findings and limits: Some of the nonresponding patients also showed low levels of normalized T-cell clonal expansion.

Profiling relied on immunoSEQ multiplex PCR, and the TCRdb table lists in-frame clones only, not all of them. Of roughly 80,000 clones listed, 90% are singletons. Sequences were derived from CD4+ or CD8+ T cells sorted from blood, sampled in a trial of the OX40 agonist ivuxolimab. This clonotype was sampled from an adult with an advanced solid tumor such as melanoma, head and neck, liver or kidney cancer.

The CDR3 DNA sequence: TGTGCCAGCAGCACCAACCACGGGGCCAGCTACGAGCAGTACTTC. Protein sequence: CASSTNHGASYEQYF. V and J are TRBV2 and TRBJ2-7, with D perhaps given as TRBD1 or TRBD2 (5 bases each). The CDR3 is made up of 15 amino acids. Germline V gives CDR1 SNHLY, CDR2 FYNNEI. Trimming stripped 6 bases from V and 3 bases from J, with 18 bases between.